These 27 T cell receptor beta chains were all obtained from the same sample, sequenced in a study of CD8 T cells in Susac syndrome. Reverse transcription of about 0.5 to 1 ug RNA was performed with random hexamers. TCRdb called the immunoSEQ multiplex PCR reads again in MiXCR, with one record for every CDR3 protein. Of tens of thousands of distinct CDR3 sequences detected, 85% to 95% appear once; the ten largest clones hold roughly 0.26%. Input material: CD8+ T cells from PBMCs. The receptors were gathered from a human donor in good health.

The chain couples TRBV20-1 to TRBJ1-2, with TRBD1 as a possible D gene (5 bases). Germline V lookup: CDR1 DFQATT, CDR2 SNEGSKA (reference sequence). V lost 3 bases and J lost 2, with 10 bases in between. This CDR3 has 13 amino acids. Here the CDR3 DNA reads TGCAGTGCTAGGGGCAGGGAAAACTATGGCTACACCTTC. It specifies CSARGRENYGYTF.

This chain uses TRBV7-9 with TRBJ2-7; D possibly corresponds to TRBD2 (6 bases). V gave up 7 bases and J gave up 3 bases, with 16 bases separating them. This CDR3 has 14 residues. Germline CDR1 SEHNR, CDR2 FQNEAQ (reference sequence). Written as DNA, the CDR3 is TGTGCCAGCACCCGGGGGACCGGATACTACGAGCAGTACTTC. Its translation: CASTRGTGYYEQYF.

The CDR3 DNA is TGCGCCAGCAGCCAAGCCCTACTAGCGGGCGGCACAGATACGCAGTATTTT. This encodes CASSQALLAGGTDTQYF. This chain uses TRBV4-1 with TRBJ2-3; 9 bases are shared with TRBD2. Germline trimming cut 1 base from V and 1 base from J; bases unmatched to any gene: 6. This CDR3 contains 17 residues. In germline, CDR1 is MGHRA, CDR2 YSYEKL.

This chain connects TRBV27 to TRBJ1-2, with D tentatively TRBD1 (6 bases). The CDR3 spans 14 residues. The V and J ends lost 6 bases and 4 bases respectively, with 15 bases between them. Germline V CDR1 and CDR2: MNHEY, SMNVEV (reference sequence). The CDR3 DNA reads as TGTGCCAGCAGCACAGGGATGGGCGGCTATGGCTACACCTTC. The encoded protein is CASSTGMGGYGYTF.

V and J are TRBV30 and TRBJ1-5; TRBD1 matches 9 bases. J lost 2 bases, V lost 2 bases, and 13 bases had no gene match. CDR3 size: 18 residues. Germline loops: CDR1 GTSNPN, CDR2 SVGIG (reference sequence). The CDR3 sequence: CAWSMGTGLLLRNQPQHF. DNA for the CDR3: TGTGCCTGGAGTATGGGGACAGGGCTACTTCTACGCAATCAGCCCCAGCATTTT.

Written as DNA, the CDR3 is TGCAGTGCTTCGAAGCCGGGACTAGCGGGAGGGCCAAACACCGGGGAGCTGTTTTTT. Protein product: CSASKPGLAGGPNTGELFF. The genes are TRBV20-1 and TRBJ2-2, with 16 bases that match TRBD2. The germline gives CDR1 DFQATT, CDR2 SNEGSKA (reference sequence). This CDR3 comprises 19 residues. The V gene end was trimmed by 5 bases and the J gene end by 2 bases; junction bases not matched to a gene: 11.

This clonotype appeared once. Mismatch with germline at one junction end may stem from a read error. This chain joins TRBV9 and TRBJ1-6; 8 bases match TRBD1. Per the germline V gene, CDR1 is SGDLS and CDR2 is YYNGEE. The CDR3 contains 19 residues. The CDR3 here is CASSVGRDRPTVGNSPLHF. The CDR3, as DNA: TGTGCCAGCAGCGTCGGCCGGGACAGGCCGACTGTGGGTAATTCTCCCCTCCACTTT.

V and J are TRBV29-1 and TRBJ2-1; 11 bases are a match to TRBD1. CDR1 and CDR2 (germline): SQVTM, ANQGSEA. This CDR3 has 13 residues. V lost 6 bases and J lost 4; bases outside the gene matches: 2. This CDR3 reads CSVGTGGYNEQFF. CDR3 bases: TGCAGCGTCGGGACAGGGGGTTACAATGAGCAGTTCTTC.

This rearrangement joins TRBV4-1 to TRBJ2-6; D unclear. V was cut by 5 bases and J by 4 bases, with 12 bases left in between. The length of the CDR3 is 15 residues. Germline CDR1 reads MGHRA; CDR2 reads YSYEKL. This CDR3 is CASSSVPGGANVLTF. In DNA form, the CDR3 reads TGCGCCAGCAGCTCTGTACCCGGGGGGGCCAACGTCCTGACTTTC.

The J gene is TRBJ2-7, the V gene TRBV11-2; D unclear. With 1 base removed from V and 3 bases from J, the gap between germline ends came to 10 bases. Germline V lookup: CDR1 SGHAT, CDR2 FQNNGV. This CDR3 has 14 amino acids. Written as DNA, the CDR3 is TGTGCCAGCAGCTTAGGCTACGGAGTCTACGAGCAGTACTTC. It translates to CASSLGYGVYEQYF.

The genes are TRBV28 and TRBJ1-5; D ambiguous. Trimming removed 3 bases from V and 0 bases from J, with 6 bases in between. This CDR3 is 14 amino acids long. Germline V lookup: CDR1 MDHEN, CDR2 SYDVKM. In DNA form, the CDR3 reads TGTGCCAGCAGTTTTGTCAGTAGCAATCAGCCCCAGCATTTT. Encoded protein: CASSFVSSNQPQHF.

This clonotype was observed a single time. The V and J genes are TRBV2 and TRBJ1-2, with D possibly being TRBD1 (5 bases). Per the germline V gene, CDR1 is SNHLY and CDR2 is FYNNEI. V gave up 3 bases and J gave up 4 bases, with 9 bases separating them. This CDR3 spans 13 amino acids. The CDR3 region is CASSDWTPYGYTF. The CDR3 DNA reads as TGTGCCAGCAGTGACTGGACACCCTATGGCTACACCTTC.

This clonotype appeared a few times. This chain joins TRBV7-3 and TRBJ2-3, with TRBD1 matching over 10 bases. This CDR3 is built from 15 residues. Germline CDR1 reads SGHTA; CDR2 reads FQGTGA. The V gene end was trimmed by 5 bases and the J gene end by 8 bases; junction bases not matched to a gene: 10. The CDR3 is CASSPTGTGEVTQYF. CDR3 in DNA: TGTGCCAGCAGCCCTACCGGGACAGGGGAGGTTACGCAGTATTTT.

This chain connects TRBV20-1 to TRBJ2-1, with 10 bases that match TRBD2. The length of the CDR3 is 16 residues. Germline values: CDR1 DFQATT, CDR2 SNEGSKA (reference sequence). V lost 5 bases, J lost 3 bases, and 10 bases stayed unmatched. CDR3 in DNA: TGCAGTGCTGCCCCCCGGGCTAGCGGGAGCTACAATGAGCAGTTCTTC. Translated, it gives CSAAPRASGSYNEQFF.

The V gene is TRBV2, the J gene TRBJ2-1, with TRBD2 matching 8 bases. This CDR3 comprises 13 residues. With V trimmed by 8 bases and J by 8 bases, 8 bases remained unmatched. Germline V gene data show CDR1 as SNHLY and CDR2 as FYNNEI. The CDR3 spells CASDSGSLYEQFF. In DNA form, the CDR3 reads TGTGCCAGCGACAGCGGGAGCTTGTATGAGCAGTTCTTC.

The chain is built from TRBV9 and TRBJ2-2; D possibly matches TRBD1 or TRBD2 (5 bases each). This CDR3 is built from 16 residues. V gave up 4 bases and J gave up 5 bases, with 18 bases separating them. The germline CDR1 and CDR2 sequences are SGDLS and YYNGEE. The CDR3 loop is CASSLEGQARTGELFF. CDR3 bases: TGTGCCAGCAGCCTCGAGGGGCAGGCAAGAACCGGGGAGCTGTTTTTT.

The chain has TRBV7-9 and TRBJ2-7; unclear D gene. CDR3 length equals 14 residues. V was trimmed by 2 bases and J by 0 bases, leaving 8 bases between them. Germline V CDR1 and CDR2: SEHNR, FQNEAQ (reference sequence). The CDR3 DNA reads TGTGCCAGCAGCTTACCGGGCAGCTCCTACGAGCAGTACGTC. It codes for CASSLPGSSYEQYV.

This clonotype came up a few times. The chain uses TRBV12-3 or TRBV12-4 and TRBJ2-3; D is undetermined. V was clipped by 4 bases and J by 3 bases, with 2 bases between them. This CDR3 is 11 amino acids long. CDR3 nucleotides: TGTGCCAGCAGTTGGACAGATACGCAGTATTTT. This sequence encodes CASSWTDTQYF.

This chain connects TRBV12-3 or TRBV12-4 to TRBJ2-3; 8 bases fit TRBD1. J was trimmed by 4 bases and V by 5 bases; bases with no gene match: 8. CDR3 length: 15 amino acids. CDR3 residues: CASSETQGAADTQYF. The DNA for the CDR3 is TGTGCCAGCAGTGAGACGCAGGGGGCGGCAGATACGCAGTATTTT.

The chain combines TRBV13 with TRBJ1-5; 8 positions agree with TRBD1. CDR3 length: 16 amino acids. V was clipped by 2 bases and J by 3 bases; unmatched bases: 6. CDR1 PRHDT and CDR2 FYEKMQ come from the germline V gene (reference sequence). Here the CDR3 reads CASSLRAGGSNQPQHF. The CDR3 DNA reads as TGTGCCAGCAGCTTACGGGCAGGGGGCTCCAATCAGCCCCAGCATTTT.

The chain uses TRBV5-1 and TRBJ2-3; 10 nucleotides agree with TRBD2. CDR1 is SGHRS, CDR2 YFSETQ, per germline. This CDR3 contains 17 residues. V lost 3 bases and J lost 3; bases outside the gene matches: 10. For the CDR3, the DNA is TGCGCCAGCAGCTGGAATGAGCGGGAGGGCGGGACAGATACGCAGTATTTT. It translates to CASSWNEREGGTDTQYF.

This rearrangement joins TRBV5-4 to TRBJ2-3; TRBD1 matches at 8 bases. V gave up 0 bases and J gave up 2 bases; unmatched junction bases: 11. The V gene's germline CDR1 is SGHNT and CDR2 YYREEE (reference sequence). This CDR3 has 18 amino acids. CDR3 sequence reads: CASSLVGGQVIPTDTQYF. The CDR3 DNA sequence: TGTGCCAGCAGCTTGGTTGGGGGACAGGTGATTCCCACAGATACGCAGTATTTT.

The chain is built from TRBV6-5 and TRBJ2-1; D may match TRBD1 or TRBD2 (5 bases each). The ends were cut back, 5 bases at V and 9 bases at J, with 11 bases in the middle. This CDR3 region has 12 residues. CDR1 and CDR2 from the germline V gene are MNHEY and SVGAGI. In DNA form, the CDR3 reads TGTGCCAGCAGTATCTCGGGGCTTGAGCAGTTCTTC. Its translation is CASSISGLEQFF.

The CDR3 DNA reads as TGTGCCAGCAGTTTTCAGGGTTGGGATGAGCAGTTCTTC. Amino acids: CASSFQGWDEQFF. The genes are TRBV27 and TRBJ2-1; possible D gene TRBD1, 5 bases. Germline CDR1 and CDR2: MNHEY and SMNVEV (reference sequence). The V gene lost 3 bases and the J gene lost 8 bases, with 11 bases spanning the gap. The CDR3 consists of 13 residues.

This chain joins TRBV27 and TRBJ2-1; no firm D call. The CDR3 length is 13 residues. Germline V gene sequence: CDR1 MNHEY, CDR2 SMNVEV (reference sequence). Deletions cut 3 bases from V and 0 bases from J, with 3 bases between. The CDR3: CASSLVSYNEQFF. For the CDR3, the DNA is TGTGCCAGCAGTTTGGTCTCCTACAATGAGCAGTTCTTC.

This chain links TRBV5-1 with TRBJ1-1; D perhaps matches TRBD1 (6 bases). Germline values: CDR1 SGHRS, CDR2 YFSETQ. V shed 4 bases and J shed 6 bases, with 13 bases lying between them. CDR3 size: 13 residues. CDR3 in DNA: TGCGCCAGCAGCCCGTACCGGGGGCCTGAAGCTTTCTTT. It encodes CASSPYRGPEAFF. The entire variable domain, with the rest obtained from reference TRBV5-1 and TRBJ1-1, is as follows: KAGVTQTPRYLIKTRGQQVTLSCSPISGHRSVSWYQQTPGQGLQFLFEYFSETQRNKGNFPGRFSGRQFSNSRSEMNVSTLELGDSALYLCASSPYRGPEAFFGQGTRLTVV.

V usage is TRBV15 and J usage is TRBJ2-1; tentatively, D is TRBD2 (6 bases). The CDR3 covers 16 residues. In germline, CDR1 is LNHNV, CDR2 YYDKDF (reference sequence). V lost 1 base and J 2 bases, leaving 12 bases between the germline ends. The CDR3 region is CATSRARGNTYNEQFF. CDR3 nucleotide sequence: TGTGCCACCAGCAGAGCGCGGGGAAACACCTACAATGAGCAGTTCTTC.